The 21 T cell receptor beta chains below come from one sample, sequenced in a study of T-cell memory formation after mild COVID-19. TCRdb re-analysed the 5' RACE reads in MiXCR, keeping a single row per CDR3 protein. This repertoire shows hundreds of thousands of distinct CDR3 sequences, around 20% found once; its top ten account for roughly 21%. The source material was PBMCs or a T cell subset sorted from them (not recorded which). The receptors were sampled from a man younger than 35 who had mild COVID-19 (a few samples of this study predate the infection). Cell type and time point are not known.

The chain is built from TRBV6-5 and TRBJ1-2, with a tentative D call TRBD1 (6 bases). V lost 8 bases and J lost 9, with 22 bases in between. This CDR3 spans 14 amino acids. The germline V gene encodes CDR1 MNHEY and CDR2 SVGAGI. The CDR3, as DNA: TGTGCCAGCGGAAGCCGGGACAAGAGTATTCGCTACACCTTC. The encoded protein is CASGSRDKSIRYTF.

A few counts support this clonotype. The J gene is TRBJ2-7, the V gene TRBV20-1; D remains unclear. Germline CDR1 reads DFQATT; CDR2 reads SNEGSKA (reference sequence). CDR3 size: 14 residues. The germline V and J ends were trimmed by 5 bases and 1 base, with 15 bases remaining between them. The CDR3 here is CSARPRQSSYEQYF. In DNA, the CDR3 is TGCAGTGCTCGCCCTCGGCAGAGTTCCTACGAGCAGTACTTC.

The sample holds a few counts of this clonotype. The CDR3 coding sequence is TGTGCCAGCAGTTTATATGACAGGGGTTTTCGATCACCCCTCCACTTT. It yields the protein CASSLYDRGFRSPLHF. The chain is built from TRBV28 and TRBJ1-6, with 8 bases identical to TRBD1. V trimming: 1 base; J trimming: 10 bases; junction bases outside the gene matches: 9. The CDR3 length is 16 residues. Per germline, CDR1 MDHEN and CDR2 SYDVKM.

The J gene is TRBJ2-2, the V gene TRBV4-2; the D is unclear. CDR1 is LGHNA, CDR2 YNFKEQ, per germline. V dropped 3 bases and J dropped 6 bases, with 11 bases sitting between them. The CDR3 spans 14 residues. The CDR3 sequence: CASSQARRAGELFF. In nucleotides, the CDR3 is TGTGCCAGCAGCCAGGCCCGTAGGGCCGGGGAGCTGTTTTTT.

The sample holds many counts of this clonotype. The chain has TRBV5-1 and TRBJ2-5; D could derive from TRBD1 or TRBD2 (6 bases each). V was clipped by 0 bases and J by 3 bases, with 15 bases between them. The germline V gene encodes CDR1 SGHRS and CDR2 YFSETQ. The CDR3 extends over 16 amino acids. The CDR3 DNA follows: TGCGCCAGCAGCTTGGCCCCGGGGGCCAACAAAGAGACCCAGTACTTC. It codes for CASSLAPGANKETQYF.

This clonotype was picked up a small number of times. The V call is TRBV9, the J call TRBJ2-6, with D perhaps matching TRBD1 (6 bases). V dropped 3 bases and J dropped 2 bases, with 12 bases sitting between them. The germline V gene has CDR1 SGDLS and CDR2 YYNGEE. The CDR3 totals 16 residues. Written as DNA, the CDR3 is TGTGCCAGCAGCGAGTACACAGGGACTGGGGCCAACGTCCTGACTTTC. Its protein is CASSEYTGTGANVLTF. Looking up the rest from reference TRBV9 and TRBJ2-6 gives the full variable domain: DSGVTQTPKHLITATGQRVTLRCSPRSGDLSVYWYQQSLDQGLQFLIQYYNGEERAKGNILERFSAQQFPDLHSELNLSSLELGDSALYFCASSEYTGTGANVLTFGAGSRLTVL.

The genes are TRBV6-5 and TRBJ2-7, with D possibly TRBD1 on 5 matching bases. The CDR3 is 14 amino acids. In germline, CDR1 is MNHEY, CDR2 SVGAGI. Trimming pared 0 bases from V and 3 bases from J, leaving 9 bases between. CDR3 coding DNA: TGTGCCAGCAGTTACTCGACAGCGATCTACGAGCAGTACTTC. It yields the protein CASSYSTAIYEQYF.

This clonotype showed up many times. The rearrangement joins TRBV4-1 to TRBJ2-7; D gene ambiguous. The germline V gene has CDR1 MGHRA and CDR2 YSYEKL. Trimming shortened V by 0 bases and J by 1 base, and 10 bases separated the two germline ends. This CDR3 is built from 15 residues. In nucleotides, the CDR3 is TGCGCCAGCAGCCAAGAAAGGGCAGGATCCTACGAGCAGTACGTC. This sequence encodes CASSQERAGSYEQYV.

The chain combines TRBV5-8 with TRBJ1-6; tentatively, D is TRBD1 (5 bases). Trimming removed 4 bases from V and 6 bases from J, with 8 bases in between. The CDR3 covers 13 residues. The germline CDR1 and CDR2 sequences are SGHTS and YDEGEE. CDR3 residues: CASSRDLNSPLHF. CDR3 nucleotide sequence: TGTGCCAGCAGCAGGGACCTTAATTCACCCCTCCACTTT. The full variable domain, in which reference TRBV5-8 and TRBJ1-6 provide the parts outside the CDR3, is EAGVTQSPTHLIKTRGQQATLRCSPISGHTSVYWYQQALGLGLQFLLWYDEGEERNRGNFPPRFSGRQFPNYSSELNVNALELEDSALYLCASSRDLNSPLHFGNGTRLTVT.

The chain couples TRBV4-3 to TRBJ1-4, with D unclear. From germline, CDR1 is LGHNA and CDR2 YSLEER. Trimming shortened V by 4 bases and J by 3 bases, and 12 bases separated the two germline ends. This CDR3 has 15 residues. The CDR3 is CASSPHVRANEKLFF. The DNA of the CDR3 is TGCGCCAGCAGCCCCCATGTGCGGGCTAATGAAAAACTGTTTTTT.

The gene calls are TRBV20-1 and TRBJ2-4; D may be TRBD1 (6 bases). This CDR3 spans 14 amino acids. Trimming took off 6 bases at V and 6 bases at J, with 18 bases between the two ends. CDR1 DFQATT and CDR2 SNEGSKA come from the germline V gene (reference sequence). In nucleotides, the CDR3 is TGCAGTGCAATCGGGTATCAGGGGAGAAACATTCAGTACTTC. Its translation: CSAIGYQGRNIQYF.

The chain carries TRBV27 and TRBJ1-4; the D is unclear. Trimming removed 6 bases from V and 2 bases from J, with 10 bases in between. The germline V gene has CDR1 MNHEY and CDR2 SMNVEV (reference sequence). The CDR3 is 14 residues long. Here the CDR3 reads CASSPRRTNEKLFF. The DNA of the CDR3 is TGTGCCAGCAGCCCCAGGAGGACTAATGAAAAACTGTTTTTT.

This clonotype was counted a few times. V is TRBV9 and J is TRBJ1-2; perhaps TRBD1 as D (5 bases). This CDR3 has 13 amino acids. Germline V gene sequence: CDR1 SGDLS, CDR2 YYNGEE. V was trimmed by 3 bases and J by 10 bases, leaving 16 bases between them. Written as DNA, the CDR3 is TGTGCCAGCAGCGCCCGACTCCGGGGGGACTACACCTTC. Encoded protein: CASSARLRGDYTF.

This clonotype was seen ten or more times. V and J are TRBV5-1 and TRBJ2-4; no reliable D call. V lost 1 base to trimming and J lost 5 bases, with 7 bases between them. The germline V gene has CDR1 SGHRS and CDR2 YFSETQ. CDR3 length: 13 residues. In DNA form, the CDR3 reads TGCGCCAGCAGCTTGAACGGAGAAAACATTCAGTACTTC. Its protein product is CASSLNGENIQYF.

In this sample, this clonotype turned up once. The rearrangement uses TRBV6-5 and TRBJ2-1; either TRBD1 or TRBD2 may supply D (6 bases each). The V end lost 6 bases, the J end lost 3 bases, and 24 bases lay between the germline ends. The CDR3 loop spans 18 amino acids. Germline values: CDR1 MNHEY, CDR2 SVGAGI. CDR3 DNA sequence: TGTGCCAGCAGCCGAAACCCGGGGGCCTCTCCGATCTACAATGAGCAGTTCTTC. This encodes CASSRNPGASPIYNEQFF.

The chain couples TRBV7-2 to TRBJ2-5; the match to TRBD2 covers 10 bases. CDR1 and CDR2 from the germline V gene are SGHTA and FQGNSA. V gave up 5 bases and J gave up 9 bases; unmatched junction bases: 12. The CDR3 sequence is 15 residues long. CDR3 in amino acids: CASSPPGSGRGAQYF. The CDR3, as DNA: TGTGCCAGCAGCCCCCCCGGGAGCGGGAGGGGGGCCCAGTACTTC. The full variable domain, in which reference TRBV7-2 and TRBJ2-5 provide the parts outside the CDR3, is GAGVSQSPSNKVTEKGKDVELRCDPISGHTALYWYRQSLGQGLEFLIYFQGNSAPDKSGLPSDRFSAERTGGSVSTLTIQRTQQEDSAVYLCASSPPGSGRGAQYFGPGTRLLVL.

DNA for the CDR3: TGTGCCAGCAGTTTCGGGGTTGGTGGAAAACTGTTTTTT. This translates into CASSFGVGGKLFF. V gene TRBV27 combines with J gene TRBJ1-4; D unresolved. The CDR3 is 13 amino acids. V was trimmed by 3 bases and J by 10 bases, leaving 12 bases between them. Germline V gene lookup returns CDR1 MNHEY and CDR2 SMNVEV (reference sequence).

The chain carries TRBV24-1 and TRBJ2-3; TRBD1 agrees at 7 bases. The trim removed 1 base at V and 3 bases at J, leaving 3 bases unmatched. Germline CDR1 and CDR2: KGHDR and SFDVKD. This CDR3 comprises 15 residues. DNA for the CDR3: TGTGCCACCAGTGATTTCGGGACAGATACAGATACGCAGTATTTT. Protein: CATSDFGTDTDTQYF.

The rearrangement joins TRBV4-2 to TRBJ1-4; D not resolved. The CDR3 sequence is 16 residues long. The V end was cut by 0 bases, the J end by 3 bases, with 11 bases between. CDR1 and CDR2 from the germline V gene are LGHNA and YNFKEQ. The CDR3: CASSQDKGRSNEKLFF. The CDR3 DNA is TGTGCCAGCAGCCAAGATAAAGGGAGGTCTAATGAAAAACTGTTTTTT.

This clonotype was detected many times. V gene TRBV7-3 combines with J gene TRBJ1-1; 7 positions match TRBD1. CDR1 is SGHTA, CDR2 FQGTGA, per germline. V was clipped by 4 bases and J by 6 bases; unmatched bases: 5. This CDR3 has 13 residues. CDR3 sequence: CASSWYRGSEAFF. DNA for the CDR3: TGTGCCAGCAGCTGGTACAGGGGATCTGAAGCTTTCTTT.

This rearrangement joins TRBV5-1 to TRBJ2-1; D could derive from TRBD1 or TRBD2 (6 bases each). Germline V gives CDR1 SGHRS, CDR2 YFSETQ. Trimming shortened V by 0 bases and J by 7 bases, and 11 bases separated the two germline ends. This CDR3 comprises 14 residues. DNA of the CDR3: TGCGCCAGCAGCTTGGACCAGGGGAGGAATGAGCAGTTCTTC. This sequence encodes CASSLDQGRNEQFF.